What follows is one TCR beta chain and its context. What it recognizes is unknown. This record belongs to a study of cytomegalovirus exposure and HLA in healthy donors. Findings and limits, study-wide: Later genetic work tied a missense DCLRE1C variant to beta-chain V and J trimming. According to a later analysis, most TCR beta chains associated with CMV appeared HLA-restricted. Follow-up analysis seemed to connect common viral pathogens with several of the most significant clusters identified.

Between the trimmed V and J ends, which lost 9 bases and 6 bases, there was a span of 18 bases. Germline CDR1 LNHDA, CDR2 SQIVND (reference sequence). The CDR3 is 15 amino acids. PCR amplification relied on 60 Vbeta primers (plus 13 Jbeta primers). Sequencing used immunoSEQ multiplex PCR; TCRdb keeps in-frame clones, though not all of them. The sample lists about 130,000 clones; 60% to 80% were seen once. The TCR originated in a male donor in good health and CMV-seronegative. The rearrangement uses TRBV19 and TRBJ1-6, with D possibly TRBD1 on 5 matching bases. Sequencing input: PBMCs. CDR3 in DNA: TGTGCCAGCCGAATCGGGGGGAGCAGTAATTCACCCCTCCACTTT. It translates to CASRIGGSSNSPLHF.